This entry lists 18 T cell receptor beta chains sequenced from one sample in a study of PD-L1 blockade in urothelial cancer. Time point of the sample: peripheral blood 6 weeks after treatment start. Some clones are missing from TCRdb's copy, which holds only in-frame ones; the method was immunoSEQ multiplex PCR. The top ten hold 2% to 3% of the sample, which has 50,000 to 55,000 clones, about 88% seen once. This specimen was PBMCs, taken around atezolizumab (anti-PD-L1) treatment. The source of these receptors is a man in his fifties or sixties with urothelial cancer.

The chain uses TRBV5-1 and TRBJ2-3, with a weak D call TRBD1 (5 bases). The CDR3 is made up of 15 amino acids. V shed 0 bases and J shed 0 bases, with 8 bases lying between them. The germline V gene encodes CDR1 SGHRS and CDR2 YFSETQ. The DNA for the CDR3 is TGCGCCAGCAGCTTGGAAGGGGATAGCACAGATACGCAGTATTTT. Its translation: CASSLEGDSTDTQYF.

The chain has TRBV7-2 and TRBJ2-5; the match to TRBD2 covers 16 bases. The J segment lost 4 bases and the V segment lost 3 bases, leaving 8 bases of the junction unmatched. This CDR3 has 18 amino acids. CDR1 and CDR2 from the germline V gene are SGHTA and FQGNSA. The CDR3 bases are TGTGCCAGCAGCTTTCCGGGACTAGCGGGAGGGCGTCGAGAGACCCAGTACTTC. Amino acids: CASSFPGLAGGRRETQYF.

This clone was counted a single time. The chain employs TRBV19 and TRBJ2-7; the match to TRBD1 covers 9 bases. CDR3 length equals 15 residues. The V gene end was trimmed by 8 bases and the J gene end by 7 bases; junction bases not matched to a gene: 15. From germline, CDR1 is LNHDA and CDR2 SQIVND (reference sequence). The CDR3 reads CASGSGGQGTSEQYF. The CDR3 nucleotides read TGTGCCAGTGGGTCCGGTGGACAGGGGACGTCGGAGCAGTACTTC.

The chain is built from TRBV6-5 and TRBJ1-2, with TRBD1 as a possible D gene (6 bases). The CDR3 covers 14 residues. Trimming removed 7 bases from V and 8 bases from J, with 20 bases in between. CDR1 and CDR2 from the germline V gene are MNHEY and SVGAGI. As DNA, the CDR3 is TGTGCCAGCAATGACGTGGGAGGGACACAGGGCTACACCTTC. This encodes CASNDVGGTQGYTF.

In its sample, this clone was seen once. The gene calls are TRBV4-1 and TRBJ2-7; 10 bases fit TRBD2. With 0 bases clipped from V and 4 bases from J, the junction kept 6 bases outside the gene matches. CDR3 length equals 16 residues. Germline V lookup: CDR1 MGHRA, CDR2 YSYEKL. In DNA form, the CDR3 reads TGCGCCAGCAGCCAAGATCAAAGCGGGAGGGTTTACGAGCAGTACTTC. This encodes CASSQDQSGRVYEQYF.

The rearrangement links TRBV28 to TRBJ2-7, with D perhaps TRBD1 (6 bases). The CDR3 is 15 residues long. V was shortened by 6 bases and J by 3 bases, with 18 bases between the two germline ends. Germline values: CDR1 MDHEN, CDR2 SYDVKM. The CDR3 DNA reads TGTGCCAGCAGCCGAACAGGGTTAAAGAGCTACGAGCAGTACTTC. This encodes CASSRTGLKSYEQYF.

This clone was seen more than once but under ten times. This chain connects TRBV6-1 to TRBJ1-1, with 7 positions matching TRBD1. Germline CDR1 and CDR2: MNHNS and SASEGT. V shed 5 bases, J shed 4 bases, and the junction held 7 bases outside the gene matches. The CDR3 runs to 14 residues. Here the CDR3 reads CASSNTGVGTEAFF. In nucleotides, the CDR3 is TGTGCCAGCAGTAACACAGGGGTTGGCACTGAAGCTTTCTTT.

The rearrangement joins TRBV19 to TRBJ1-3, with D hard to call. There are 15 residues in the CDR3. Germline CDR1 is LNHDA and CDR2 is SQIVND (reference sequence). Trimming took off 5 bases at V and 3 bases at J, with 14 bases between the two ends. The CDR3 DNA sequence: TGTGCCAGTAGTGTACGCCGGGAGGGTGGAAACACCATATATTTT. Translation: CASSVRREGGNTIYF. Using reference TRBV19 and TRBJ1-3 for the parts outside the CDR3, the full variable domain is DGGITQSPKYLFRKEGQNVTLSCEQNLNHDAMYWYRQDPGQGLRLIYYSQIVNDFQKGDIAEGYSVSREKKESFPLTVTSAQKNPTAFYLCASSVRREGGNTIYFGEGSWLTVV.

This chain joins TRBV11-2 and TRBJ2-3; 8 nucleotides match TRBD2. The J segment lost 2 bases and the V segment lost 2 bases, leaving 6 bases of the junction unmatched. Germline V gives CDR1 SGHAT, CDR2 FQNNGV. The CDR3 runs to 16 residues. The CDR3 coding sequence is TGTGCCAGCAGCTTAAAGGCGGGGGGAATCACAGATACGCAGTATTTT. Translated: CASSLKAGGITDTQYF.

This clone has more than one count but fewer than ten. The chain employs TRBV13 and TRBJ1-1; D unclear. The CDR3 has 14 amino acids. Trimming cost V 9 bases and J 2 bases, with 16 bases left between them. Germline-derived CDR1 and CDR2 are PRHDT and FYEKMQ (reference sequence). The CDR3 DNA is TGTGCCAGTTACCTGGGGAGACCTAACACTGAAGCTTTCTTT. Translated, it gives CASYLGRPNTEAFF.

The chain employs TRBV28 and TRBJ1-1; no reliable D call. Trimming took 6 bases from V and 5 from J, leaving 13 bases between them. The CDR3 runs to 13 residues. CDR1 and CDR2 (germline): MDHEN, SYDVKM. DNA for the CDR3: TGTGCCAGCAGCAACGTAGACGGGACTGAAGCTTTCTTT. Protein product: CASSNVDGTEAFF.

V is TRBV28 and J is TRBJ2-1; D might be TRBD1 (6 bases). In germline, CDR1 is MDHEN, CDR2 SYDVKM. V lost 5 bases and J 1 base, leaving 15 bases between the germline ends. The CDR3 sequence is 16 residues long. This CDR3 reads CASSPSGTTSYNEQFF. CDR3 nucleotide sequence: TGTGCCAGCAGTCCCTCCGGGACAACATCCTACAATGAGCAGTTCTTC.

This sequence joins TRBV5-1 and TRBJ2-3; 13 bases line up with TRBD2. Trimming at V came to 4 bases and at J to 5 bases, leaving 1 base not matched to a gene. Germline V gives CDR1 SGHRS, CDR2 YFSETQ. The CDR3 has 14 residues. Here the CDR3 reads CASSRLAGGDTQYF. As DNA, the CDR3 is TGCGCCAGCAGCAGACTAGCGGGAGGAGATACGCAGTATTTT. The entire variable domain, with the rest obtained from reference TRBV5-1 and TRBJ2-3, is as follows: KAGVTQTPRYLIKTRGQQVTLSCSPISGHRSVSWYQQTPGQGLQFLFEYFSETQRNKGNFPGRFSGRQFSNSRSEMNVSTLELGDSALYLCASSRLAGGDTQYFGPGTRLTVL.

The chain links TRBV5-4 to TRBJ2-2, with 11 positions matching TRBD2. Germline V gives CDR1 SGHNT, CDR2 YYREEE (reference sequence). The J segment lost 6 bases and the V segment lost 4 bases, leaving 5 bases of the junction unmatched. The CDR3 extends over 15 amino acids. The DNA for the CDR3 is TGTGCCAGCAGCGTGACTAGCGGGGTCCCCGGGGAGCTGTTTTTT. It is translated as CASSVTSGVPGELFF.

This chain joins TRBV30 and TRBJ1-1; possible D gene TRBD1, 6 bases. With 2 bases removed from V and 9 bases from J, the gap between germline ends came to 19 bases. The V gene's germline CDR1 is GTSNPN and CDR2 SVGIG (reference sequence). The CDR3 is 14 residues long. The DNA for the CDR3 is TGTGCCTGGAGTCTATCACTAGGGGGAAGGAAAGCTTTCTTT. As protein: CAWSLSLGGRKAFF.

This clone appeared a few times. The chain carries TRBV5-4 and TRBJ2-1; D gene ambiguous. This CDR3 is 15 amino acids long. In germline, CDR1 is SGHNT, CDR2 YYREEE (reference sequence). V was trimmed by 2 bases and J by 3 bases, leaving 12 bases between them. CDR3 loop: CASSFFGGGYNEQFF. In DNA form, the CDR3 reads TGTGCCAGCAGCTTTTTTGGTGGCGGCTACAATGAGCAGTTCTTC.

The chain's CDR3 is CASNLGHSYNEQFF. The CDR3 DNA sequence: TGTGCCAGCAACCTTGGACACTCCTACAATGAGCAGTTCTTC. The chain employs TRBV28 and TRBJ2-1; a weak D match, TRBD1 (5 bases). CDR1 is MDHEN and CDR2 is SYDVKM in the germline V gene. Deletions cut 7 bases from V and 0 bases from J, with 10 bases between. The CDR3 runs to 14 residues.

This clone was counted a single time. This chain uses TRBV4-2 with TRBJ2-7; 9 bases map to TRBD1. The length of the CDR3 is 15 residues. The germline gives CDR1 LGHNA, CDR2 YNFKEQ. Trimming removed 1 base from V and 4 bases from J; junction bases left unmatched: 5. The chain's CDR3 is CASSQGTGGSYEQYF. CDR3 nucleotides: TGTGCCAGCAGCCAAGGAACAGGGGGCTCTTACGAGCAGTACTTC.